These 6 T cell receptor beta chains were all obtained from the same sample, sequenced in a study of cytomegalovirus exposure and HLA in healthy donors. PCR employed 60 Vbeta and 13 Jbeta primers. Sequenced by immunoSEQ multiplex PCR; TCRdb stores in-frame clones only, minus some. Of about 200,000 clones in the sample, 70% to 80% were seen once. The sequenced material came from PBMCs. The receptors derive from a man aged 25-45 years in good health and CMV-seronegative.

The chain carries TRBV5-6 and TRBJ1-2, with D possibly matching TRBD1 (6 bases). V lost 4 bases, J lost 7 bases, and 17 bases lay in between. Germline-derived CDR1 and CDR2 are SGHDT and YYEEEE. CDR3 size: 14 residues. The CDR3 spells CASSPSGGASGYTF. CDR3 in DNA: TGTGCCAGCAGCCCGAGTGGGGGGGCGAGTGGCTACACCTTC.

The gene calls are TRBV5-1 and TRBJ2-1, with 14 nucleotides matching TRBD2. Germline values: CDR1 SGHRS, CDR2 YFSETQ. V lost 6 bases and J lost 9; bases outside the gene matches: 5. This CDR3 comprises 14 residues. The CDR3 loop is CASKGLAGVAEQFF. The CDR3 coding sequence is TGCGCCAGCAAGGGACTAGCGGGAGTAGCTGAGCAGTTCTTC.

This chain connects TRBV6-5 to TRBJ2-7; D possibly corresponds to TRBD1 (6 bases). V lost 0 bases to trimming and J lost 2 bases, with 11 bases between them. This CDR3 has 15 residues. CDR1 MNHEY and CDR2 SVGAGI come from the germline V gene. The CDR3 is CASSYSDSGTYEQYF. For the CDR3, the DNA is TGTGCCAGCAGTTACTCGGACAGCGGTACCTACGAGCAGTACTTC.

Points on this clone: Other DNA sequences in the sample encode the same CDR3. This chain links TRBV5-1 with TRBJ2-7; a possible D gene is TRBD2 (6 bases). Germline loops: CDR1 SGHRS, CDR2 YFSETQ. Trimming removed 0 bases at V and 6 bases at J, with 10 bases between. The length of the CDR3 is 13 residues. CDR3 DNA sequence: TGCGCCAGCAGCTTGGTGGGGGGTAGCGAGCAGTACTTC. Translation gives CASSLVGGSEQYF.

J is TRBJ1-5 and V is TRBV7-9, with 7 bases fitting TRBD1. Per the germline V gene, CDR1 is SEHNR and CDR2 is FQNEAQ (reference sequence). The J segment lost 5 bases and the V segment lost 1 base, leaving 2 bases of the junction unmatched. The CDR3 has 14 residues. CDR3 sequence: CASSLGQGDQPQHF. The CDR3 bases are TGTGCCAGCAGCTTAGGACAGGGAGATCAGCCCCAGCATTTT.

The chain joins TRBV10-1 to TRBJ2-7; no clear D. Germline V lookup: CDR1 WNHNN, CDR2 SYGVQD (reference sequence). CDR3 length equals 13 residues. The ends were cut back, 0 bases at V and 1 base at J, with 4 bases in the middle. CDR3 in DNA: TGCGCCAGCAGTGAGTCGGCTTCCTACGAGCAGTACTTC. This sequence encodes CASSESASYEQYF.